The 6 T cell receptor beta chains reported below all come from one sample, sequenced in a study of shared clonotypes between healthy human individuals (dated by TCRdb to 2018 to 2021). The library was obtained by the immunoSEQ multiplex PCR assay. TCRdb mirrors the immuneACCESS table, restricted to in-frame sequences. Some clones are absent from its copies; in checked studies, under half trace to an unresolved V gene, and the reason for the others is unknown. The table for this sample lists some 2,500,000 clones; around 92% of them were counted only once. The ten biggest clones cover 0.37% of the sample. Material for sequencing was naive CD4+ T cells from PBMCs. Read against the paper, the sample's cell subset or site label means: CD45RA+ positively selected. The receptors were sampled from a man aged 18 to 29 in good health. Some clones in this sample may be carry-over from other donors' samples.

The chain employs TRBV5-1 and TRBJ2-7; 10 bases are a match to TRBD2. This CDR3 has 14 amino acids. Germline V gene lookup returns CDR1 SGHRS and CDR2 YFSETQ. V shed 3 bases and J 5 bases; nucleotides not matched to a gene: 5. The CDR3 sequence is CASSSLGTSDEQYF. DNA for the CDR3: TGCGCCAGCAGCTCCCTCGGGACTAGCGACGAGCAGTACTTC.

The rearrangement uses TRBV5-1 and TRBJ1-3; D ambiguous. The CDR3 has 16 amino acids. The germline V and J ends were trimmed by 1 base and 1 base, with 12 bases remaining between them. Germline CDR1 SGHRS, CDR2 YFSETQ. Here the CDR3 reads CASSLSHRTSGNTIYF. CDR3 in DNA: TGCGCCAGCAGCTTGTCCCACAGAACGTCTGGAAACACCATATATTTT.

DNA of the CDR3: TGTGCCAGCACCCGCGCCGGGGAGCTGTTTTTT. This sequence encodes CASTRAGELFF. The chain recombines TRBV11-2 with TRBJ2-2; D uncertain. CDR1 is SGHAT, CDR2 FQNNGV, per germline. The CDR3 consists of 11 residues. V gave up 7 bases and J gave up 6 bases, with 6 bases separating them.

The chain uses TRBV29-1 and TRBJ1-2; D is unclear. CDR3 length equals 13 residues. Trimming removed 6 bases at V and 0 bases at J, with 11 bases between. CDR1 is SQVTM, CDR2 ANQGSEA, per germline. CDR3 nucleotides: TGCAGCGTCCCAAAGGAGGCTAACTATGGCTACACCTTC. Its translation is CSVPKEANYGYTF.

Note on this clone: This CDR3 is also generated by other DNA sequences in the sample. The J gene is TRBJ2-6, the V gene TRBV9, with unresolved D. The V gene's germline CDR1 is SGDLS and CDR2 YYNGEE. V was pared by 2 bases and J by 1 base, with 7 bases between. The CDR3 is made up of 15 amino acids. Written as DNA, the CDR3 is TGTGCCAGCAGCGTTGGTGGGTCTGGGGCCAACGTCCTGACTTTC. It encodes CASSVGGSGANVLTF.

The genes are TRBV7-8 and TRBJ2-5; a possible D gene is TRBD1 (5 bases). Germline loops: CDR1 SGHVS, CDR2 FQNEAQ. V lost 8 bases and J lost 0, with 10 bases in between. This CDR3 spans 13 amino acids. The DNA of the CDR3 is TGTGCCAGCCAAAGGGGCAACCAAGAGACCCAGTACTTC. It translates to CASQRGNQETQYF.